This paragraph covers one TCR beta chain sequence. The data were produced by immunoSEQ multiplex PCR, yet TCRdb's version contains in-frame clones alone and is incomplete. The sample shows 150,000 or so clones, approximately 86% of them seen only once. This sample was included in a study of blood T cell repertoires in COVID-19. Study information: Spain, Italy and the United States supplied samples that represented acute and convalescent COVID-19.

Patients at the Seattle site were enrolled during active infection and followed longitudinally. V dropped 0 bases and J dropped 4 bases, with 21 bases sitting between them. Germline V CDR1 and CDR2: LGHDT, YNNKEL (reference sequence). CDR3 length equals 18 residues. The rearrangement links TRBV3-1 (or the pseudogene TRBV3-2) to TRBJ1-1; TRBD1 is a possible D gene (6 bases). Sequencing used peripheral blood. The receptor comes from a man aged 60 to 75 with COVID-19, enrolled during active disease. The CDR3 DNA is TGTGCCAGCAGCCAAGACCTCACAGGGCCCCTTGGGTCCACTGAAGCTTTCTTT. Its translation is CASSQDLTGPLGSTEAFF.